These 11 T cell receptor beta chains were all obtained from the same sample, sequenced in a study of OX40 agonist ivuxolimab in advanced cancers. TCRdb's copy holds only in-frame clones and misses some; the assay was immunoSEQ multiplex PCR. The data show roughly 34,000 clones, around nine tenths seen once. The sample was CD4+ or CD8+ T cells sorted from blood, taken in a trial of the OX40 agonist ivuxolimab. The source of these receptors is an adult with an advanced solid tumor such as melanoma, head and neck, liver or kidney cancer.

The V and J genes are TRBV29-1 and TRBJ2-5, with TRBD2 matching 9 bases. Germline loops: CDR1 SQVTM, CDR2 ANQGSEA. V lost 1 base, J lost 2 bases, and 8 bases stayed unmatched. The CDR3 runs 16 residues. CDR3 sequence reads: CSVEGGLASGQETQYF. CDR3 sequence (DNA): TGCAGCGTTGAAGGGGGACTAGCCTCTGGGCAAGAGACCCAGTACTTC.

The gene calls are TRBV28 and TRBJ2-1; D might be TRBD2 (5 bases). The CDR3 contains 19 residues. V lost 2 bases, J lost 2 bases, and 22 bases lay in between. Per germline, CDR1 MDHEN and CDR2 SYDVKM. CDR3 sequence reads: CASSLNSREVATPYNEQFF. CDR3 coding DNA: TGTGCCAGCAGTTTAAACTCGCGTGAGGTAGCGACCCCCTACAATGAGCAGTTCTTC.

V usage is TRBV29-1 and J usage is TRBJ1-5, with D perhaps matching TRBD1 (6 bases). The CDR3 runs to 13 residues. With 6 bases removed from V and 3 bases from J, the gap between germline ends came to 12 bases. Germline V gives CDR1 SQVTM, CDR2 ANQGSEA. The CDR3 loop reads CSVRDTPNQPQHF. CDR3 DNA sequence: TGCAGCGTCCGGGACACCCCCAATCAGCCCCAGCATTTT.

The CDR3 DNA is TGTGCCAGCAGTTTATATACAGGCTCCTACGAGCAGTACTTC. Translation: CASSLYTGSYEQYF. V is TRBV27 and J is TRBJ2-7; TRBD1 is a possible D gene (5 bases). V shed 1 base and J shed 0 bases, with 7 bases lying between them. This CDR3 has 14 residues. Germline-derived CDR1 and CDR2 are MNHEY and SMNVEV (reference sequence).

The V and J genes are TRBV28 and TRBJ2-7, with D perhaps matching TRBD2 (6 bases). The V gene's germline CDR1 is MDHEN and CDR2 SYDVKM. The CDR3 has 16 residues. The V and J ends lost 3 bases and 3 bases respectively, with 18 bases between them. CDR3 nucleotide sequence: TGTGCCAGCAGTTTCTGGAATTCGGGGGTTCGCTACGAGCAGTACTTC. Protein sequence: CASSFWNSGVRYEQYF.

As regards this clone: Relative to the germline gene, one junction end is altered; a read error may explain this. The sample contains more than one DNA sequence encoding this CDR3. This sequence joins TRBV7-8 and TRBJ2-2, with TRBD1 as a possible D gene (6 bases). This CDR3 is built from 17 residues. Germline CDR1 reads SGHVS; CDR2 reads FQNEAQ. CDR3 in amino acids: CASSLAPGARGFGELFF. CDR3 in DNA: TGTGCCAGCAGCTTAGCGCCAGGGGCGCGCGGTTTCGGGGAGCTATTTTTT.

The V call is TRBV9, the J call TRBJ2-7, with 9 bases aligning to TRBD1. CDR1 and CDR2 from the germline V gene are SGDLS and YYNGEE. Unmatched junction bases numbered 4, after V lost 1 base and J lost 2 bases. This CDR3 region has 15 residues. The CDR3: CASSVTGTGTYEQYF. The CDR3 region has the DNA TGTGCCAGCAGCGTAACCGGGACAGGGACCTACGAGCAGTACTTC.

A single count supports this clone. This chain uses TRBV5-4 with TRBJ2-5; D remains unclear. The V end was cut by 1 base, the J end by 3 bases, with 10 bases between. This CDR3 contains 14 residues. From germline, CDR1 is SGHNT and CDR2 YYREEE (reference sequence). The DNA of the CDR3 is TGTGCCAGCAGCTTGATGGCTAGTGAAGAGACCCAGTACTTC. This sequence encodes CASSLMASEETQYF.

V usage is TRBV21-1 and J usage is TRBJ2-1. TRBV21-1 represents a pseudogene. The CDR3 is 14 residues long. CDR3 sequence: CASSKDRLDHEQFF. For the CDR3, the DNA is TGTGCCAGCAGCAAAGATAGGCTGGATCATGAGCAGTTCTTC.

The rearrangement links TRBV2 to TRBJ1-1, with D unclear. The germline CDR1 and CDR2 sequences are SNHLY and FYNNEI. This CDR3 is 12 amino acids long. The germline V and J ends were trimmed by 4 bases and 7 bases, with 10 bases remaining between them. CDR3 region: CASSVSVGEAFF. The CDR3 nucleotides are TGTGCCAGCAGTGTATCAGTAGGTGAAGCTTTCTTT.

V usage is TRBV6-1 and J usage is TRBJ1-2; D not certain. CDR3 length: 12 amino acids. Per germline, CDR1 MNHNS and CDR2 SASEGT. V shed 0 bases and J shed 8 bases, with 7 bases lying between them. The CDR3 is CASSEAGRGYTF. The CDR3 region has the DNA TGTGCCAGCAGTGAAGCCGGGAGGGGCTACACCTTC.